This TCR beta chain emerged from a study of control samples from healthy donors and cancer patients (TCRdb year 2020). Libraries were prepared through the immunoSEQ multiplex PCR assay. What TCRdb holds here is the immuneACCESS table cut down to in-frame rearrangements. Part of the clones is not present; checked against another copy, under half of the missing clones reflect an unresolved V gene, and the others are unexplained. This sample holds roughly 92,000 clones; about 88% were observed only once. The ten most abundant clones make up roughly 1.2% of the sample. This clone was found once. This clone's antigen is unknown. Base qualities are missing; no much larger clone stands one base away. Unmatched junction bases come to 11, with V trimmed by 3 bases and J by 3 bases. Spanning cysteine to phenylalanine, the CDR3 consists of 17 amino acids. Only CDR3 DNA is held: 51 bases, read in frame from base 1. CDR1 and CDR2 are drawn from the germline V gene (reference sequence): MNHEY, SMNVEV.

The sequence derives from a woman between 50 and 59 years old in good health. Sequencing was carried out using blood. Recombination joined TRBV27 with TRBJ1-1; TRBD1 lines up with 9 middle nucleotides. DNA sequence: TGTGCCAGCAGTTTCTCCTTACTGACAGGGGGTGACACTGAAGCTTTCTTT. The translation is CASSFSLLTGGDTEAFF.